The rows below give T cell receptor beta chains drawn from one sample of a study of CD8+CD57+ T cells in acquired aplastic anemia. TCRdb re-called the reads through MiXCR, storing one row per CDR3 protein. The table records about 180,000 distinct CDR3 sequences, under 50% of them present only once. Sequencing input: sorted CD4+, CD8+, or CD8+CD57+ T cells (not recorded which) from PBMCs. The source is a human donor with aplastic anemia. Both conserved end residues are part of each CDR3.

v_gene,CDR3aa
TRBV18,CASSPSLAGGKETQYF
TRBV6-1,CASGTWTGGSEQYF
TRBV20-1,CSARPTVTYEQYF
TRBV2,CASQYRDRYYGHTF
TRBV15,CATSRGTSGNTGELFF
TRBV24-1,CATSDPTGGEEETQYF
TRBV6-1,CASSLQGLSNEKLFF
TRBV20-1,CSVASSGSYEQYF
TRBV20-1,CSARGVPPGYEQYF
TRBV2,CASLGDSGSWKQYF